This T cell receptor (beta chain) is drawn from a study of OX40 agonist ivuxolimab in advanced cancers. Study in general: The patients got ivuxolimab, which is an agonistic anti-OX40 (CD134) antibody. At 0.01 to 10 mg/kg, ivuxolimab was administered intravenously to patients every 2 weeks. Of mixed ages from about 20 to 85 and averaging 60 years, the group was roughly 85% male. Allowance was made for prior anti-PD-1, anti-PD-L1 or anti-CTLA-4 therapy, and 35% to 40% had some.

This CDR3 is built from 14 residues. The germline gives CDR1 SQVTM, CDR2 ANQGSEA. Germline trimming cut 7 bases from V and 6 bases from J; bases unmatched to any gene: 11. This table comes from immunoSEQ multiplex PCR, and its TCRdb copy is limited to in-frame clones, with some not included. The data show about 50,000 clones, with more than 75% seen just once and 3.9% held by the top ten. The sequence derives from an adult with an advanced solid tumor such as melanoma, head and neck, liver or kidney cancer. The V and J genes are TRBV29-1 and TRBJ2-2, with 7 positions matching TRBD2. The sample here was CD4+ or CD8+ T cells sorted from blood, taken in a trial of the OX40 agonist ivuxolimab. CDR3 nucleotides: TGCAGCGCTAGCGGACAAGCCAAGCCCGGGGAGCTGTTTTTT. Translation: CSASGQAKPGELFF.